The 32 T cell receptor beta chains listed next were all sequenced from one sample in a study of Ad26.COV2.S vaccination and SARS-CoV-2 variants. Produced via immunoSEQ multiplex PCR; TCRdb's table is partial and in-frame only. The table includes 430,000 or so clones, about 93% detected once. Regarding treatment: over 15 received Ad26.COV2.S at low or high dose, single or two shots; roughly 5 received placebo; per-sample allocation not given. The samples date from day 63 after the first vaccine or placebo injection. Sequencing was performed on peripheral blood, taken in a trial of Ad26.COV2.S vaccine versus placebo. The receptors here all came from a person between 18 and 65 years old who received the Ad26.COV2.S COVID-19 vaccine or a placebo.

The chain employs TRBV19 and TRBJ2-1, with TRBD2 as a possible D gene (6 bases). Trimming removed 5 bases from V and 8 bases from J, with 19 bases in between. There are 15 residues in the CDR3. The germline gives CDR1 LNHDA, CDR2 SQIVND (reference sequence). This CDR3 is CASSDRPGPSDEQFF. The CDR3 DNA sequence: TGTGCCAGTAGTGATCGACCGGGGCCTAGCGATGAGCAGTTCTTC.

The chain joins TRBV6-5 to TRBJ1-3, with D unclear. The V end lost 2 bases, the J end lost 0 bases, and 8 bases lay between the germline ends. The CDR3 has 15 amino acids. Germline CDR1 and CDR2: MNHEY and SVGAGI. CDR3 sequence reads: CASSYDNGSGNTIYF. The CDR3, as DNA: TGTGCCAGCAGTTACGACAACGGCTCTGGAAACACCATATATTTT.

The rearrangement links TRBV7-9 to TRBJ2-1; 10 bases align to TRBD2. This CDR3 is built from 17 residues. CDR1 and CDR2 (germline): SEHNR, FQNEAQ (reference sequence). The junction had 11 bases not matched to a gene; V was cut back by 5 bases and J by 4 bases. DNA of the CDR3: TGTGCCAGCAGCGCCAGGACTAGCGGAGCTGTTTACAATGAGCAGTTCTTC. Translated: CASSARTSGAVYNEQFF.

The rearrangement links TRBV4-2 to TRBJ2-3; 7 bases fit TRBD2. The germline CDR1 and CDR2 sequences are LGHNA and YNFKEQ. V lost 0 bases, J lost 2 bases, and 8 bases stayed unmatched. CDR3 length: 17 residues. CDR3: CASSQDWGRDLTDTQYF. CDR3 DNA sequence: TGTGCCAGCAGCCAAGATTGGGGGAGGGATCTCACAGATACGCAGTATTTT.

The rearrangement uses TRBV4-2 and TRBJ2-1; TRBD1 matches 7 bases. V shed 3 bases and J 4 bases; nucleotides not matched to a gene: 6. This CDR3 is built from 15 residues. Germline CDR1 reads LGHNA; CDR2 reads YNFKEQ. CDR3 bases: TGTGCCAGCAGCCAGAGACAGGGATCATACAATGAGCAGTTCTTC. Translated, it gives CASSQRQGSYNEQFF.

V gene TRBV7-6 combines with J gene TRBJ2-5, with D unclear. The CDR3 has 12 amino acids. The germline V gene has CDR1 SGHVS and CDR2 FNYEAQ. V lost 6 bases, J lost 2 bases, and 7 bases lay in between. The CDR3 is CASRSRQETQYF. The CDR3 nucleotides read TGTGCCAGCAGGAGCCGTCAAGAGACCCAGTACTTC.

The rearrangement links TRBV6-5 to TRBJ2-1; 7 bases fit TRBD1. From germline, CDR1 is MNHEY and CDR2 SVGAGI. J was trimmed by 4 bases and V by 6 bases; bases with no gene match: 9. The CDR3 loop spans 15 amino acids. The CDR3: CASRADRWSYNEQFF. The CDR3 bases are TGTGCCAGCAGGGCGGACAGGTGGAGTTACAATGAGCAGTTCTTC.

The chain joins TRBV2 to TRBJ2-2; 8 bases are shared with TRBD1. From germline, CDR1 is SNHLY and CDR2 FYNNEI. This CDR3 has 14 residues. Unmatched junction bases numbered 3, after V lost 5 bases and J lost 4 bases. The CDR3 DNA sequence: TGTGCCAGCAGTTGGACAGGGAGCACCGGGGAGCTGTTTTTT. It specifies CASSWTGSTGELFF.

CDR3 bases: TGTGCCAGCAGTTCGACGGCATACGAGCAGTACTTC. The encoded protein is CASSSTAYEQYF. The rearrangement joins TRBV6-5 to TRBJ2-7; D is undetermined. Trimming cost V 4 bases and J 4 bases, with 8 bases left between them. Germline V lookup: CDR1 MNHEY, CDR2 SVGAGI. There are 12 residues in the CDR3.

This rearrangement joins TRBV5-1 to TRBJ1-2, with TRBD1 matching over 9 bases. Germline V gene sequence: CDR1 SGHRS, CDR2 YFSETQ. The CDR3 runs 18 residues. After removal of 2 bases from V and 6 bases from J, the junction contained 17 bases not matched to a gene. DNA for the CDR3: TGCGCCAGCAGCTTAGACCCTGGGACAGGGCTGGGTCGCGATGGCTACACCTTC. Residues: CASSLDPGTGLGRDGYTF.

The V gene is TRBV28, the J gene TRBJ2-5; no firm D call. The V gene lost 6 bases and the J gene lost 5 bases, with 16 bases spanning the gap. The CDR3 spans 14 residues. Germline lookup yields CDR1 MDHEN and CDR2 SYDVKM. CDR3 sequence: CASRVTVPRETQYF. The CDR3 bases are TGTGCCAGCAGAGTAACCGTACCTCGGGAGACCCAGTACTTC.

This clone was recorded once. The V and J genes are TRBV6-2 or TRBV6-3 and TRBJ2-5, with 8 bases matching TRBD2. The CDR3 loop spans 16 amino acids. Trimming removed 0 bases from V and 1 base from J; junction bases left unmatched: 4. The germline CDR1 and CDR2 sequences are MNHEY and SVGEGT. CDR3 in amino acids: CASSYSGGTSQETQYF. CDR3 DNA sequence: TGTGCCAGCAGTTACTCGGGCGGGACTAGCCAAGAGACCCAGTACTTC.

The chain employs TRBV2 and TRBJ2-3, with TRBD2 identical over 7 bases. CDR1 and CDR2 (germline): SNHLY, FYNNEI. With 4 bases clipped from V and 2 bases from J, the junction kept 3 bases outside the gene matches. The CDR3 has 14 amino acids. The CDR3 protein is CASSAGLVTDTQYF. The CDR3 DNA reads TGTGCCAGCAGTGCCGGACTAGTCACAGATACGCAGTATTTT.

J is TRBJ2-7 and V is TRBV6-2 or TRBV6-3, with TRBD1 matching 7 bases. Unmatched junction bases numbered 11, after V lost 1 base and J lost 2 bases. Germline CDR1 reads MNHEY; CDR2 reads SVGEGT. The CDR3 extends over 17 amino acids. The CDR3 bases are TGTGCCAGCAGTTACTTCGTTTCCGGGACAGAAGCCTACGAGCAGTACTTC. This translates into CASSYFVSGTEAYEQYF.

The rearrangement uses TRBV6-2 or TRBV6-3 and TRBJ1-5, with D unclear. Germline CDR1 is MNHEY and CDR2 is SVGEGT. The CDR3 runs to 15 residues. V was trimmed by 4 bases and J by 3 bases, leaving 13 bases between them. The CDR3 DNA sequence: TGTGCCAGCAGTTCCCCGACAAGAATCAATCAGCCCCAGCATTTT. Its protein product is CASSSPTRINQPQHF.

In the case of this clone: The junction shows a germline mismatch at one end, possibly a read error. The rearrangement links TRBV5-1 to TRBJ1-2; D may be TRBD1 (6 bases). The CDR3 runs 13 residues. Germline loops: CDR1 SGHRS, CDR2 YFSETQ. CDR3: CASSLDSLYGYTF. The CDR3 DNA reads TGCGCCAGCAGTTTGGACAGCCTCTATGGCTACACCTTC.

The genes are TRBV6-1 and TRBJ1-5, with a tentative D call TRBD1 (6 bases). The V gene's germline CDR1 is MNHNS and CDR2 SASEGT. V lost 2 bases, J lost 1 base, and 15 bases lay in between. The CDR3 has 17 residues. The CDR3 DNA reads TGTGCCAGCAGTGAACTGAGTTGGCAGGGGAGCAATCAGCCCCAGCATTTT. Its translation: CASSELSWQGSNQPQHF.

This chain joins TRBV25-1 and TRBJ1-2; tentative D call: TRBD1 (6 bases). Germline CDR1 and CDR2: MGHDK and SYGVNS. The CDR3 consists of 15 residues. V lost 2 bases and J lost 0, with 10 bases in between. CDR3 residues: CASSETGLTNYGYTF. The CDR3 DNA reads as TGTGCCAGCAGTGAAACAGGGCTTACTAACTATGGCTACACCTTC.

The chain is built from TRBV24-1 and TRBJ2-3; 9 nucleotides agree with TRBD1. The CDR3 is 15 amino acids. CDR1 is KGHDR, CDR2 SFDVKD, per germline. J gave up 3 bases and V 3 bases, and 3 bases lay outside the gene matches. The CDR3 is CATSDTGTGTDTQYF. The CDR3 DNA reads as TGTGCCACCAGTGATACGGGGACAGGGACAGATACGCAGTATTTT.

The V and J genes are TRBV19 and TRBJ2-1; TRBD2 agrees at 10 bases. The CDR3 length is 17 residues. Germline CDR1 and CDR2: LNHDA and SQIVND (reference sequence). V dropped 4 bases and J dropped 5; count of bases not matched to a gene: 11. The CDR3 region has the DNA TGTGCCAGTAGTAGACAGGCCGGGACTAGCGTTCACAATGAGCAGTTCTTC. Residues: CASSRQAGTSVHNEQFF.

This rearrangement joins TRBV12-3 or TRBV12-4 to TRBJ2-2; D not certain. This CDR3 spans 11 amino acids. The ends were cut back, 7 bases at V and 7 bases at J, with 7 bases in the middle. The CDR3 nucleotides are TGTGCCAGCACAGAAGGCGGGGAGCTGTTTTTT. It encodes CASTEGGELFF.

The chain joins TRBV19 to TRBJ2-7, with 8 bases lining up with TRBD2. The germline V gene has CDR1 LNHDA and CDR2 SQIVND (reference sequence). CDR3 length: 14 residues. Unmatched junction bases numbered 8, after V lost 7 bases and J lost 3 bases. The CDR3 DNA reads TGTGCCAGTACCCCGGGCGGGGGGCTCTACGAGCAGTACTTC. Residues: CASTPGGGLYEQYF.

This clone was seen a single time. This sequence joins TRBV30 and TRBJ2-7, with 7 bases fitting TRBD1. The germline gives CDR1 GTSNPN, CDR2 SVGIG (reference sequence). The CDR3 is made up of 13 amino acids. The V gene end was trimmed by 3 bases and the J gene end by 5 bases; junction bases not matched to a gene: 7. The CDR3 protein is CAWRRQGGNEQYF. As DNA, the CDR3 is TGTGCCTGGAGGCGACAGGGCGGTAACGAGCAGTACTTC. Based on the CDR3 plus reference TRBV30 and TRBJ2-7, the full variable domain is SQTIHQWPATLVQPVGSPLSLECTVEGTSNPNLYWYRQAAGRGLQLLFYSVGIGQISSEVPQNLSASRPQDRQFILSSKKLLLSDSGFYLCAWRRQGGNEQYFGPGTRLTVT.

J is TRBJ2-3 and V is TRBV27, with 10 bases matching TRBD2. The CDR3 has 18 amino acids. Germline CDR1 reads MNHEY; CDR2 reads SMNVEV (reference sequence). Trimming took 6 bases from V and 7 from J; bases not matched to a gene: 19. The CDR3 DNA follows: TGTGCCAGCAGCTCACAAAGACCGTCTAGCGGGAGTATACATACGCAGTATTTT. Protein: CASSSQRPSSGSIHTQYF.

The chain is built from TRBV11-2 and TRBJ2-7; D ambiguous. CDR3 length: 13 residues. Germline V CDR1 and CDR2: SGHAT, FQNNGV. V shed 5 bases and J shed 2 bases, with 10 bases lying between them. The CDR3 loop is CASSASSTYEQYF. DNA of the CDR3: TGTGCCAGCAGCGCTAGTTCCACCTACGAGCAGTACTTC.

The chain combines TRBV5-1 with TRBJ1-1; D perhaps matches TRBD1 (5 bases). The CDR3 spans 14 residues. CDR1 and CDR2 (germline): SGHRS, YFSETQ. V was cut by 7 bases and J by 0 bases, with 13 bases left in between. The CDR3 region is CASHEGQMNTEAFF. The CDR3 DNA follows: TGCGCCAGCCATGAAGGACAAATGAACACTGAAGCTTTCTTT.

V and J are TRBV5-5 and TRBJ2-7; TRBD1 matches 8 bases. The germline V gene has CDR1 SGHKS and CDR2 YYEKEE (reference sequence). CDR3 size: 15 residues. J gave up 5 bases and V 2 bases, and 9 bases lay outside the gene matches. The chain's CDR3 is CASSLSTGVGDEQYF. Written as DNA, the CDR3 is TGTGCCAGCAGCTTATCGACAGGGGTCGGCGACGAGCAGTACTTC.

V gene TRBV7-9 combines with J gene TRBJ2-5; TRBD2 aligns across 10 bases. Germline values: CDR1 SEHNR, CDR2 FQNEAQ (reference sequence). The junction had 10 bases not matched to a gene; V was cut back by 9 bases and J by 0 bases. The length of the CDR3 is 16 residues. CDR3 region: CARPWLAGENQETQYF. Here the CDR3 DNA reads TGTGCCAGGCCATGGCTAGCGGGAGAGAACCAAGAGACCCAGTACTTC.

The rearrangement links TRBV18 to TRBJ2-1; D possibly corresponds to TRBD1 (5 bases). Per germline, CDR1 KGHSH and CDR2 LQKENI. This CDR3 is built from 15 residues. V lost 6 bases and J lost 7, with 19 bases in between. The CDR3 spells CASSGAAGIGNEQFF. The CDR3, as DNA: TGTGCCAGCTCGGGCGCGGCAGGGATCGGGAATGAGCAGTTCTTC.

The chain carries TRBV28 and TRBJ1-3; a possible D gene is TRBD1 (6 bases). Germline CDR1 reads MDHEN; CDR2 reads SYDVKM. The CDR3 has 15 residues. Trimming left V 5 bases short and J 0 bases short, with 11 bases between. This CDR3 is CASSAGDISGNTIYF. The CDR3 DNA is TGTGCCAGCAGTGCCGGGGACATCTCTGGAAACACCATATATTTT.

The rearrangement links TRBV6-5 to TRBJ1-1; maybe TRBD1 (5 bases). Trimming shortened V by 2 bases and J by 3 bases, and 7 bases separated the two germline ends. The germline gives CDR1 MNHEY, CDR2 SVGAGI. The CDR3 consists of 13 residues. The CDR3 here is CASSYGGDTEAFF. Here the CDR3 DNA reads TGTGCCAGCAGTTACGGGGGGGACACTGAAGCTTTCTTT.

In DNA form, the CDR3 reads TGTGCCAGCAGTTTACTGGGGCAGAGCAATCAGCCCCAGCATTTT. Protein sequence: CASSLLGQSNQPQHF. This chain uses TRBV27 with TRBJ1-5; D possibly corresponds to TRBD1 (5 bases). CDR1 and CDR2 from the germline V gene are MNHEY and SMNVEV (reference sequence). The CDR3 extends over 15 amino acids. Trimming took off 2 bases at V and 1 base at J, with 9 bases between the two ends.